Listed below are T cell receptor beta chains from one sample, sequenced in a study of cytomegalovirus exposure and HLA in healthy donors. Profiled with immunoSEQ multiplex PCR; TCRdb holds only in-frame clones, not every one. The data contain 95,000 to 120,000 clones, roughly 72% of them singletons. The sequenced sample consisted of PBMCs. The receptors originated from a woman between 40 and 50 years old in good health and CMV-seropositive. CDR3s include the opening cysteine and the closing phenylalanine or tryptophan. A D gene is named only where the DNA matches it firmly. Clone size is not always given. Where it is, it says once, few, many or a class for expanded clones.

J gene,D gene,V gene,clone size,CDR3 protein,CDR3 DNA
TRBJ2-7,TRBD2,TRBV5-1,few,CASSLVAGGPDEQYF,TGCGCCAGCAGCTTGGTAGCGGGAGGGCCCGACGAGCAGTACTTC
TRBJ2-7,-,TRBV27,once,CASSFGTGGGQYF,TGTGCCAGCAGTTTTGGGACGGGGGGCGGGCAGTACTTC
TRBJ1-2,-,TRBV5-1,few,CASSLQPSDYGYTF,TGCGCCAGCAGCTTACAGCCGAGTGACTATGGCTACACCTTC
TRBJ1-5,-,TRBV10-3,-,CAARGGSNQPQHF,TGTGCCGCCCGGGGGGGTAGCAATCAGCCCCAGCATTTT
TRBJ1-3,TRBD1,TRBV30,once,CAWSPDRGSGNTIYF,TGTGCCTGGAGTCCCGACAGGGGATCTGGAAACACCATATATTTT
TRBJ2-3,TRBD1,TRBV9,-,CASGIGQVSTDTQYF,TGTGCCAGCGGGATTGGACAGGTGTCCACAGATACGCAGTATTTT
TRBJ2-2,TRBD2,TRBV11-3,-,CASSPTSGRAGELFF,TGTGCCAGCAGCCCGACTAGCGGGAGAGCCGGGGAGCTGTTTTTT
TRBJ1-5,-,TRBV7-8,-,CASSPKRVGSNQPQHF,TGTGCCAGCAGCCCTAAGCGGGTAGGGAGCAATCAGCCCCAGCATTTT
TRBJ1-6,TRBD1,TRBV19,-,CASHPGQASVGPSSPLHF,TGTGCCAGTCATCCGGGACAGGCGAGTGTTGGCCCATCTTCACCCCTCCACTTT
TRBJ2-7,TRBD2,TRBV6-5,-,CASSQPGTRGNEQYF,TGTGCCAGCAGCCAACCGGGGACTAGAGGGAACGAGCAGTACTTC
TRBJ2-7,TRBD2,TRBV7-3,-,CASSRSGGLPPYEQYF,TGTGCCAGCAGCCGTAGCGGGGGTCTACCTCCCTACGAGCAGTACTTC
TRBJ2-2,TRBD1,TRBV7-9,-,CASRPGGLGAGELFF,TGTGCCAGCAGACCAGGGGGTCTGGGTGCCGGGGAGCTGTTTTTT
TRBJ2-7,-,TRBV11-2,-,CASSSLSYEQYF,TGTGCCAGCAGCAGTCTATCCTACGAGCAGTACTTC
TRBJ2-1,TRBD2,TRBV30,-,CAWTRKGLAGAGVSYNEQFF,TGTGCCTGGACCCGAAAAGGACTAGCGGGAGCAGGTGTATCCTACAATGAGCAGTTCTTC
TRBJ1-2,-,TRBV2,-,CASSREHNYGYTF,TGTGCCAGCAGCCGGGAACACAACTATGGCTACACCTTC
TRBJ1-1,-,TRBV5-1,-,CASSLGVSTEAFF,TGCGCCAGCAGCTTGGGAGTTTCCACTGAAGCTTTCTTT
TRBJ1-3,-,TRBV5-6,-,CASSLFQEGSGNTIYF,TGTGCCAGCAGCTTGTTTCAGGAAGGCTCTGGAAACACCATATATTTT
TRBJ2-1,-,TRBV19,-,CASSVYRYNEQFF,TGTGCCAGTAGTGTCTACAGGTACAATGAGCAGTTCTTC
TRBJ2-1,TRBD1,TRBV6-5,-,CASSYSGQAYNEQFF,TGTGCCAGCAGTTACTCCGGACAGGCCTACAATGAGCAGTTCTTC
TRBJ1-2,-,TRBV5-4,-,CASSLGALEGYGYTF,TGTGCCAGCAGCTTGGGGGCCCTCGAGGGCTATGGCTACACCTTC
TRBJ2-2,TRBD1,TRBV9,-,CASSVVDRVSTGELFF,TGTGCCAGCAGCGTAGTCGACAGGGTGAGCACCGGGGAGCTGTTTTTT
TRBJ1-1,-,TRBV5-1,-,CASSEQGGDTEAFF,TGCGCCAGCAGCGAACAGGGAGGGGACACTGAAGCTTTCTTT
TRBJ2-3,-,TRBV5-1,-,CASSLRAAGTDTQYF,TGCGCCAGCAGCTTGAGGGCCGCGGGTACAGATACGCAGTATTTT
TRBJ1-1,TRBD1,TRBV5-1,-,CASSGDRSMNTEAFF,TGCGCCAGCAGCGGGGACAGATCCATGAACACTGAAGCTTTCTTT
TRBJ1-4,TRBD1,TRBV4-2,-,CASSLGQGTTNEKLFF,TGTGCCAGCAGTCTCGGACAGGGGACAACTAATGAAAAACTGTTTTTT
TRBJ2-3,TRBD1,TRBV29-1,-,CSVEVEDRATDTQYF,TGCAGCGTTGAAGTCGAGGACAGGGCCACAGATACGCAGTATTTT
TRBJ2-7,TRBD1,TRBV30,-,CALAGTGVNEQYF,TGTGCCCTTGCCGGGACAGGGGTCAACGAGCAGTACTTC
TRBJ2-3,TRBD2,TRBV5-1,-,CASSATSGGRRDTQYF,TGCGCCAGCAGCGCGACTAGCGGGGGCCGCCGGGATACGCAGTATTTT
TRBJ1-2,-,TRBV7-9,few,CASSSGGGLYGYTF,TGTGCCAGCAGCTCCGGGGGGGGCCTCTATGGCTACACCTTC
TRBJ1-2,TRBD1,TRBV4-3,-,CASSQGGDSTWGYTF,TGCGCCAGCAGCCAAGGGGGGGACAGTACGTGGGGCTACACCTTC
TRBJ1-1,TRBD1,TRBV9,-,CASSARQGGITEAFF,TGTGCCAGCAGCGCACGACAGGGGGGCATCACTGAAGCTTTCTTT
TRBJ2-1,TRBD2,TRBV18,few,CASSPPELAGVREQFF,TGTGCCAGCTCACCTCCGGAACTAGCGGGAGTACGTGAGCAGTTCTTC
TRBJ1-5,-,TRBV6-1,-,CASMQGFEPQHF,TGTGCCAGCATGCAGGGGTTTGAGCCCCAGCATTTT
TRBJ2-2,-,TRBV9,-,CASSVARQLYTGELFF,TGTGCCAGCAGCGTAGCAAGACAGCTTTACACCGGGGAGCTGTTTTTT
TRBJ1-2,TRBD1,TRBV29-1,-,CSVRRQGHGYTF,TGCAGCGTTCGCCGACAGGGGCATGGCTACACCTTC
TRBJ2-7,TRBD2,TRBV19,-,CASSRGGRVYEQYF,TGTGCCAGTAGTAGGGGAGGGAGGGTCTACGAGCAGTACTTC
TRBJ2-1,-,TRBV2,-,CASKGQGYNEQFF,TGTGCCAGCAAAGGGCAGGGTTACAATGAGCAGTTCTTC
TRBJ1-2,TRBD1,TRBV29-1,-,CSVSGTGDGYTF,TGCAGCGTTTCTGGGACAGGGGATGGCTACACCTTC
TRBJ2-7,-,TRBV5-4,-,CASSSYRANYEQYF,TGTGCCAGCAGCTCGTACAGGGCCAACTACGAGCAGTACTTC
TRBJ1-2,-,TRBV2,-,CASRLTGINYGYTF,TGTGCCAGCAGACTTACAGGGATTAACTATGGCTACACCTTC
TRBJ1-2,TRBD1,TRBV19,-,CASSPTSDRNYGYTF,TGTGCCAGTAGTCCGACCTCGGACAGGAACTATGGCTACACCTTC
TRBJ2-3,-,TRBV5-5,-,CASSYQGNTDTQYF,TGTGCCAGCAGCTACCAGGGGAACACAGATACGCAGTATTTT
TRBJ2-7,TRBD1,TRBV9,-,CASSAGTGVEQYF,TGTGCCAGCAGCGCCGGGACAGGGGTCGAGCAGTACTTC